This TCR beta chain appears in the sequencing data of a study of blood T cell repertoires in COVID-19. For the study at large: Whether acute or convalescent, the COVID-19 samples came from the United States, Italy and Spain. Nucleic acid was either cDNA or gDNA, and it came from T cells, B-cell-depleted T cells, or PBMCs.

In the original workflow: Reference gene primers were amplified, and this amplification served to estimate nucleated cell counts. TCRdb keeps only in-frame clones here, not all; method: immunoSEQ multiplex PCR. V and J calls and clone size come straight from that table; D and trimming were deduced from the DNA. The table lists roughly 70,000 clones, 89% of them singletons. V lost 1 base to trimming and J lost 4 bases, with 13 bases between them. CDR3 length equals 15 residues. The germline gives CDR1 PRHDT, CDR2 FYEKMQ (reference sequence). The rearrangement joins TRBV13 to TRBJ2-5; D is undetermined. What was sequenced was peripheral blood. This TCR was sampled from a woman in her fifties or sixties with active COVID-19. CDR3: CASSLAALGGETQYF. Written as DNA, the CDR3 is TGTGCCAGCAGCTTAGCAGCGTTGGGTGGAGAGACCCAGTACTTC.